These 8 T cell receptor beta chains originate from one sample sequenced in a study of blood T cell repertoires in COVID-19. This table comes from immunoSEQ multiplex PCR, and its TCRdb copy is limited to in-frame clones, with some not included. Among some 500,000 clones, 88% were seen once, and the ten largest hold approximately 2%. Sequenced material: PBMCs or T cells enriched from blood (not recorded which). All receptors come from a woman aged 35 to 49 who had recovered from COVID-19.

This chain joins TRBV27 and TRBJ1-1, with D possibly matching TRBD1 (5 bases). V gave up 5 bases and J gave up 6 bases, with 13 bases separating them. The germline V gene has CDR1 MNHEY and CDR2 SMNVEV (reference sequence). This CDR3 has 13 residues. The CDR3 nucleotides are TGTGCCAGCAGTACACCGGGACTTTCTGAAGCTTTCTTT. It encodes CASSTPGLSEAFF.

CDR3: CASRGWQASTDTQYF. The DNA for the CDR3 is TGCGCCAGCCGTGGCTGGCAGGCTAGCACAGATACGCAGTATTTT. This rearrangement joins TRBV5-1 to TRBJ2-3; D gene uncertain. V lost 7 bases and J 0 bases, leaving 15 bases between the germline ends. The germline V gene encodes CDR1 SGHRS and CDR2 YFSETQ. The CDR3 length is 15 residues.

The V call is TRBV11-2, the J call TRBJ2-3, with TRBD2 matching over 10 bases. The CDR3 runs 18 residues. Germline CDR1 SGHAT, CDR2 FQNNGV. V was clipped by 2 bases and J by 0 bases; unmatched bases: 8. CDR3 DNA: TGTGCCAGCAGCTTAAGGACTAGCGGAGCCACTAGCACAGATACGCAGTATTTT. It encodes CASSLRTSGATSTDTQYF.

The rearrangement joins TRBV19 to TRBJ1-1, with D possibly being TRBD1 (5 bases). V dropped 3 bases and J dropped 11 bases, with 13 bases sitting between them. Germline CDR1 reads LNHDA; CDR2 reads SQIVND (reference sequence). CDR3 length: 12 residues. The CDR3 nucleotides read TGTGCCAGTAGTATTCAAGGGGCGTCCGCTTTCTTT. Amino acid sequence: CASSIQGASAFF.

There are a few counts of this clone. The V and J genes are TRBV27 and TRBJ1-6; D is unresolved. Trimming removed 5 bases from V and 5 bases from J, with 10 bases in between. The CDR3 contains 14 residues. Germline V gives CDR1 MNHEY, CDR2 SMNVEV (reference sequence). In DNA form, the CDR3 reads TGTGCCAGCAGTACCGAGGTGAATAATTCACCCCTCCACTTT. Its translation is CASSTEVNNSPLHF.

The V call is TRBV5-1, the J call TRBJ1-3; D is undetermined. V was cut by 2 bases and J by 0 bases, with 12 bases left in between. Germline CDR1 is SGHRS and CDR2 is YFSETQ. This CDR3 region has 16 residues. The chain's CDR3 is CASSLGLDYSGNTIYF. The CDR3 DNA follows: TGCGCCAGCAGCTTAGGGCTGGACTACTCTGGAAACACCATATATTTT. The full variable domain, with the rest looked up from reference TRBV5-1 and TRBJ1-3, is KAGVTQTPRYLIKTRGQQVTLSCSPISGHRSVSWYQQTPGQGLQFLFEYFSETQRNKGNFPGRFSGRQFSNSRSEMNVSTLELGDSALYLCASSLGLDYSGNTIYFGEGSWLTVV.

V gene TRBV4-3 combines with J gene TRBJ2-1; TRBD2 agrees at 7 bases. This CDR3 contains 16 residues. Germline V lookup: CDR1 LGHNA, CDR2 YSLEER. The ends lost 0 bases at V and 9 bases at J; junction bases unmatched: 11. The CDR3 DNA sequence: TGCGCCAGCAGCCAAGACTCAGGACTAGGGTACGTTGAGCAGTTCTTC. Its protein product is CASSQDSGLGYVEQFF.

This clone appeared a single time. The chain joins TRBV10-3 to TRBJ2-5, with D possibly matching TRBD2 (6 bases). The V gene lost 0 bases and the J gene lost 4 bases, with 12 bases spanning the gap. This CDR3 is 15 amino acids long. The germline V gene has CDR1 ENHRY and CDR2 SYGVKD. The CDR3 protein is CAISESRLRGETQYF. The DNA for the CDR3 is TGTGCCATCAGTGAGTCGAGGCTGCGGGGAGAGACCCAGTACTTC.